This record concerns one TCR beta chain sequence. This clone turned up a few times. There is no known antigen for this receptor. No much larger clone is present one base from it, and per-base qualities are unavailable. This sample stems from a study of cytotoxic CD8 clonotypes in ibrutinib-treated CLL (dated by TCRdb to 2020 to 2023). Study-wide context: In this cohort, some 14 patients were treatment-naive and some 10 were relapsed/refractory, while 17 to 18 had unmutated IGHV. Cryopreserved peripheral blood mononuclear cells were collected at three points: before therapy, at response, and at either sustained remission or disease progression. Longitudinal samples were available for about 30% of the roughly 86 trial participants. Responses were partial in approximately 24 patients and complete in 2; after median approximately 67 months follow-up, some 14 stayed in remission and roughly twelve progressed. Response samples were taken after a median of roughly a year on treatment, ranging from about 6 to 36 months. All remission and progressive disease samples were collected while patients were still receiving ibrutinib. An average of roughly 270,000 productive templates and some 100,000 productive rearrangements was obtained per sample. Results and caveats for the whole study, not just this receptor: Sampling times were not matched between sustained-remission and progressing patients, and lymph node repertoires were not studied. Public clonotypes were rare and either shrank or stayed stable during treatment, and the rise in clonality at ibrutinib response reflected expansion of private clonotypes. An increase in clonality was observed at ibrutinib response, with clonality remaining stable during sustained remission and falling back toward baseline at progression. Baseline clonality exceeded that of age-matched healthy donors and correlated strongly with circulating CD8+ T-cell counts.

A MiSeq instrument was used for deep resolution sequencing, which targeted depths ranging from 1 in 1 million up to 1 in 200,000 T cells, with coverage averaging 10x for each clonotype. TCR beta libraries were generated with the immunoSEQ hsTCRB Kit. The study's own analysis went as follows. ImmunoSEQ Data Assistant and ImmunoSEQ Analyzer were used for data analysis, and V, D and J genes were assigned according to IMGT definitions. Clonality, which ranges from 0 to 1, was calculated as one minus the normalized Shannon entropy of productive rearrangement frequencies. Public clonotype analysis was restricted to overrepresented clonotypes comprising at least 0.05% of each patient's repertoire. Approximately 13 age-matched healthy donor repertoires from immuneACCESS served as clonality controls. The source is immuneACCESS, and TCRdb retained only in-frame sequences with V and J called. Part of the clones is not carried over; for the studies checked, unresolved V genes explain less than half of this, and the remainder is unexplained. The D gene and trimming were derived from the DNA, and the V and J assignments and clone size from that table. The sample contains 100,000 to 150,000 clones, approximately 85% of them found a single time. The top ten clonotypes cover roughly 2% of the sample.

Read against the paper, the sample's time point label means: 20 to 25 months on ibrutinib. For TCR beta library preparation, around 2.2 micrograms of genomic DNA was extracted from cryopreserved PBMCs. Longitudinal blood samples from CLL patients on ibrutinib monotherapy were analyzed using high-throughput TCR beta sequencing. Patients were enrolled in a phase 2 open-label single-center ibrutinib monotherapy trial. CDR1 and CDR2 (SGHRS, YFSETQ) derive from the germline V gene. Trimming takes 4 bases from V and 0 bases from J, and the germline ends sit 11 bases apart. Including the terminal cysteine and phenylalanine, the CDR3 comprises 15 residues. Just the 45-base CDR3 DNA is kept, in frame starting at base 1.

This sequence was found in a human donor with chronic lymphocytic leukemia. Here the chain combines TRBV5-1 and TRBJ1-3; possibly the D gene is TRBD1, per 5 matching bases. Sequencing was performed on PBMCs, taken after 24 months of ibrutinib treatment. The CDR3 protein is CASSPNRGSGNTIYF. The DNA sequence reads TGCGCCAGCAGCCCAAATAGGGGCTCTGGAAACACCATATATTTT.